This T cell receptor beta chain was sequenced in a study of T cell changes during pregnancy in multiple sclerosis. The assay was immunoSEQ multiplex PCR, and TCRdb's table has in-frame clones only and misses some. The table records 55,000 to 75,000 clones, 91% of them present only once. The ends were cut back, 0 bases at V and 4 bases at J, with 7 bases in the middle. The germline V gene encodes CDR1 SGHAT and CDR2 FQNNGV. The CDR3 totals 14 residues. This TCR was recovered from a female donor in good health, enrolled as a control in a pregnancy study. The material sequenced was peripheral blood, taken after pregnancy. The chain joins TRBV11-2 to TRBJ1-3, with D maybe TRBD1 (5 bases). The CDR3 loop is CASSLETGGNTIYF. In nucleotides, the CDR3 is TGTGCCAGCAGCTTAGAAACAGGAGGAAACACCATATATTTT.